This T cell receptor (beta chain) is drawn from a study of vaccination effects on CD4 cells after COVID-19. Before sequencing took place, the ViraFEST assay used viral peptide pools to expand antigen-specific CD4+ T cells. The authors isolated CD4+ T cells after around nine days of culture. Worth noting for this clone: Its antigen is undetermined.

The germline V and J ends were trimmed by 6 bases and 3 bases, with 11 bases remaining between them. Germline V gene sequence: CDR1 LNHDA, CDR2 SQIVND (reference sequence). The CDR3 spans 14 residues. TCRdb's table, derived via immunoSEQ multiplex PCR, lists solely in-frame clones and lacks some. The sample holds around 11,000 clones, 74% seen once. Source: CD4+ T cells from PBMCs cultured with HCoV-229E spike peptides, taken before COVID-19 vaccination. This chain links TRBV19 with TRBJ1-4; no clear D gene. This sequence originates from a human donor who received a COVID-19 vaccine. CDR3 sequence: CASSYGIANEKLFF. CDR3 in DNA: TGTGCCAGTAGCTACGGAATAGCTAATGAAAAACTGTTTTTT.